This T cell receptor beta chain derives from a study of tumor-infiltrating lymphocytes in localized non-small cell lung cancer. Study background: Patients included smokers and never-smokers with various histologies, some sampled after neoadjuvant chemotherapy. General study points: Technical variation could not be separated from intratumor heterogeneity here. Compared with uninvolved lung, tumors showed higher T cell infiltration by TCRbeta sequencing. Tumor T-cell fraction was not associated with recurrence-free survival.

The CDR3 has 16 amino acids. V shed 1 base, J shed 0 bases, and the junction held 1 base outside the gene matches. Germline lookup yields CDR1 MNHNS and CDR2 SASEGT. Data came from immunoSEQ multiplex PCR; TCRdb stores just in-frame clones and leaves some out. The top ten clones hold about 11% of a sample with roughly 7,200 clones, roughly 70% of them seen once. A remark on this clone: Its matching antigen is unknown.

Sequencing used lung tumor tissue. The receptor's source is a human donor with non-small cell lung cancer. This chain joins TRBV6-1 and TRBJ2-5, with 11 bases that match TRBD1. Here the CDR3 reads CASSEGDRGYQETQYF. CDR3 nucleotide sequence: TGTGCCAGCAGTGAAGGGGACAGGGGGTACCAAGAGACCCAGTACTTC.